This T cell receptor (beta chain) is drawn from a study of T-cell reconstitution after alpha-beta-depleted transplantation in children. A library of TCRbeta sequences, prepared with unique molecular identifiers, was generated. From the PCR reads, TCRdb called clonotypes with MiXCR, one entry per CDR3 protein. Of 700,000 or so distinct CDR3 sequences listed, about an eighth are singletons. The CDR3 has 14 residues. With 3 bases removed from V and 6 bases from J, the gap between germline ends came to 10 bases. Per the germline V gene, CDR1 is KGHDR and CDR2 is SFDVKD. This sequence joins TRBV24-1 and TRBJ2-2; the D gene is possibly TRBD1 (6 bases). Specimen: PBMCs, collected before TCRalphabeta/CD19-depleted stem cell transplant. This clonotype was sampled from a girl aged 2-10 years with congenital amegakaryocytic thrombocytopenia, due to receive a stem cell transplant. The CDR3 DNA sequence: TGTGCCACCAGTGATGGGGGCAGAGCCGGGGAGCTGTTTTTT. It translates to CATSDGGRAGELFF.